This T cell receptor (beta chain) was captured by sequencing in a study of regulatory T cells in long-lasting Graves disease. Trimming took off 5 bases at V and 10 bases at J, with 12 bases between the two ends. This CDR3 has 12 amino acids. The germline V gene has CDR1 SNHLY and CDR2 FYNNEI. This clonotype has only a few counts. Assembly of TCR beta libraries relied on iRepertoire HTBI primers together with Arm-PCR of CDR3 regions. A single record per CDR3 protein comes from TCRdb applying MiXCR to the multiplex PCR reads. The sample shows about 290,000 distinct CDR3 sequences, 20% to 25% of them seen only once. The time point is: persistent/refractory GD, antithyroid drugs over 5 years with positive TRAb. Generation of the TCR library employed RNA extracted from PBMCs.

V is TRBV2 and J is TRBJ1-5; D not resolved. Source: peripheral blood mononuclear cells (PBMCs), taken when the disease was refractory, from a patient treated with antithyroid drugs. This TCR was sampled from a female donor with Graves disease. The CDR3 reads CASSRQSDPQHF. CDR3 nucleotides: TGTGCCAGCAGTCGACAATCAGATCCCCAGCATTTT.